Given below is one TCR beta chain in context. Its cognate antigen is unknown. Generated by immunoSEQ multiplex PCR, the TCRdb table keeps only in-frame clones and is missing some. The profile shows about 140,000 clones, nearly 90% of them singletons. Trimming at V came to 6 bases and at J to 3 bases, leaving 3 bases not matched to a gene. Germline lookup yields CDR1 MNHEY and CDR2 SVGEGT. This CDR3 comprises 14 residues. This specimen belongs to a study of T cell responses to AZD1222 COVID-19 vaccine. Study conclusions and caveats: Reportedly, nearly half the spike-specific TCRs target unmutated variant regions. Vaccine-associated CD4 TCRs ranged over spike, dominating at 160-218 and 743-854. Two AZD1222 doses significantly raised spike-specific TCR breadth and depth over controls.

This clonotype was obtained from an adult who received the MenACWY meningococcal vaccine as a control. Source: peripheral blood, taken 28 days after the second dose of the MenACWY control vaccine. V is TRBV6-2 or TRBV6-3 and J is TRBJ2-3; 10 nucleotides agree with TRBD2. Here the CDR3 reads CASSSAGGTDTQYF. In DNA form, the CDR3 reads TGTGCCAGCAGCTCAGCGGGAGGGACAGATACGCAGTATTTT.